These 30 T cell receptor beta chains originate from one sample sequenced in a study of blood T cell repertoires in COVID-19. TCRdb keeps only in-frame clones here, not all; method: immunoSEQ multiplex PCR. The sample records approximately 300,000 clones, approximately 90% being singletons. The sample consisted of PBMCs or T cells enriched from blood (not recorded which). Source of these receptors: a man aged 25-45 years who had recovered from COVID-19.

This chain uses TRBV5-6 with TRBJ1-5; TRBD1 agrees at 7 bases. Trimming removed 1 base from V and 3 bases from J; junction bases left unmatched: 4. The CDR3 spans 15 residues. Germline V gene data show CDR1 as SGHDT and CDR2 as YYEEEE. CDR3 DNA: TGTGCCAGCAGCTTGTACACAGGGGCCAATCAGCCCCAGCATTTT. It encodes CASSLYTGANQPQHF.

The V call is TRBV5-1, the J call TRBJ2-5; TRBD1 aligns across 12 bases. Looked up from germline, CDR1 is SGHRS and CDR2 is YFSETQ. The CDR3 runs 16 residues. V was pared by 1 base and J by 5 bases, with 6 bases of the junction left unmatched. The CDR3 loop is CASSLSGTGGGETQYF. DNA for the CDR3: TGCGCCAGCAGCTTGTCCGGGACAGGGGGCGGTGAGACCCAGTACTTC.

This clone was counted a few times. This chain links TRBV6-2 or TRBV6-3 with TRBJ2-1; D may be TRBD1 (6 bases). The CDR3 extends over 17 amino acids. The germline V and J ends were trimmed by 5 bases and 2 bases, with 19 bases remaining between them. Looked up from germline, CDR1 is MNHEY and CDR2 is SVGEGT. CDR3 in DNA: TGTGCCAGCAGTCACAGCAGGGGCGATGGGCCCTACAATGAGCAGTTCTTC. It encodes CASSHSRGDGPYNEQFF.

The table lists this clone with a count of one. The chain carries TRBV6-4 and TRBJ1-2, with D possibly TRBD1 on 5 matching bases. CDR3 size: 12 residues. Trimming stripped 11 bases from V and 8 bases from J, with 18 bases between. Germline CDR1 MRHNA, CDR2 SNTAGT. The CDR3 region is CAFVGREGGYTF. The CDR3 nucleotides are TGTGCCTTTGTGGGCAGGGAGGGCGGCTACACCTTC.

The chain uses TRBV27 and TRBJ1-6; 10 nucleotides line up with TRBD1. This CDR3 is 19 amino acids long. V shed 0 bases and J 0 bases; nucleotides not matched to a gene: 5. Germline V gives CDR1 MNHEY, CDR2 SMNVEV (reference sequence). The CDR3 nucleotides read TGTGCCAGCAGTTTATCCTATCGGACAGGGGGCTCCTATAATTCACCCCTCCACTTT. Protein product: CASSLSYRTGGSYNSPLHF.

The V call is TRBV18, the J call TRBJ2-3; D ambiguous. This CDR3 is built from 12 residues. From germline, CDR1 is KGHSH and CDR2 LQKENI. The V gene lost 3 bases and the J gene lost 2 bases, with 3 bases spanning the gap. The CDR3 spells CASSPNTDTQYF. As DNA, the CDR3 is TGTGCCAGCTCACCTAACACAGATACGCAGTATTTT.

The V call is TRBV11-2, the J call TRBJ1-1; no reliable D call. The CDR3 runs to 11 residues. CDR1 and CDR2 (germline): SGHAT, FQNNGV. Trimming removed 5 bases at V and 6 bases at J, with 7 bases between. CDR3 DNA: TGTGCCAGCAGCCCCCCGGCTGAAGCTTTCTTT. Encoded protein: CASSPPAEAFF.

This clone was found once. This chain links TRBV10-3 with TRBJ2-2, with 8 bases that match TRBD1. The CDR3 is 15 amino acids. Germline V CDR1 and CDR2: ENHRY, SYGVKD. The J segment lost 3 bases and the V segment lost 4 bases, leaving 4 bases of the junction unmatched. The CDR3 reads CAISGQQGDTGELFF. For the CDR3, the DNA is TGTGCCATCAGTGGACAACAGGGGGACACCGGGGAGCTGTTTTTT.

The chain employs TRBV9 and TRBJ2-7; 9 nucleotides agree with TRBD2. The CDR3 covers 15 residues. V dropped 0 bases and J dropped 7; count of bases not matched to a gene: 8. Germline CDR1 reads SGDLS; CDR2 reads YYNGEE. The CDR3 DNA is TGTGCCAGCAGCGTAGATGGCGGGAGGGCCCAGGAGCAGTACTTC. Translation: CASSVDGGRAQEQYF.

The chain joins TRBV30 to TRBJ2-4, with 11 bases lining up with TRBD2. V was pared by 3 bases and J by 6 bases, with 7 bases of the junction left unmatched. Germline V gives CDR1 GTSNPN, CDR2 SVGIG (reference sequence). This CDR3 contains 15 residues. CDR3 loop: CAWRTGTSGGNIQYF. In nucleotides, the CDR3 is TGTGCCTGGAGGACCGGGACTAGCGGTGGAAACATTCAGTACTTC.

The V and J genes are TRBV11-2 and TRBJ2-1; 9 bases match TRBD2. V was clipped by 6 bases and J by 1 base; unmatched bases: 10. Germline CDR1 SGHAT, CDR2 FQNNGV. The CDR3 extends over 17 amino acids. CDR3 amino acids: CASRPESGRRSYNEQFF. DNA for the CDR3: TGTGCCAGCAGACCGGAAAGCGGGAGGCGGTCCTACAATGAGCAGTTCTTC.

The chain is built from TRBV11-2 and TRBJ2-2; the D gene is possibly TRBD2 (5 bases). CDR3 length: 15 residues. In germline, CDR1 is SGHAT, CDR2 FQNNGV. The V end was cut by 5 bases, the J end by 2 bases, with 12 bases between. The CDR3 here is CASSPRTLNTGELFF. CDR3 DNA: TGTGCCAGCAGCCCCAGGACTCTAAACACCGGGGAGCTGTTTTTT.

This clone was seen only a few times. This rearrangement joins TRBV18 to TRBJ1-4; 7 nucleotides match TRBD1. Per the germline V gene, CDR1 is KGHSH and CDR2 is LQKENI. The CDR3 runs to 15 residues. The V and J ends lost 6 bases and 6 bases, in that order; junction bases with no gene match: 10. The CDR3 region has the DNA TGTGCCAGCTCTCCAAACAGGGGATCCGATGAAAAACTGTTTTTT. It encodes CASSPNRGSDEKLFF.

V and J are TRBV25-1 and TRBJ2-7, with D possibly TRBD1 on 5 matching bases. Trimming cost V 3 bases and J 2 bases, with 14 bases left between them. The CDR3 consists of 15 residues. Germline V gene sequence: CDR1 MGHDK, CDR2 SYGVNS. In DNA, the CDR3 is TGTGCCAGCAGTGAGCCAGGGTGGAAGACCTACGAGCAGTACTTC. Amino acids: CASSEPGWKTYEQYF.

The chain has TRBV19 and TRBJ1-3; D is perhaps TRBD1 (5 bases). This CDR3 contains 17 residues. Germline V gives CDR1 LNHDA, CDR2 SQIVND (reference sequence). V lost 8 bases and J 0 bases, leaving 20 bases between the germline ends. The chain's CDR3 is CASRASGRGGSGNTIYF. The CDR3 region has the DNA TGTGCCAGTCGGGCCTCGGGGAGGGGTGGCTCTGGAAACACCATATATTTT.

The CDR3 coding sequence is TGTGCCAGCAGCGCGGGACAGGGGGCCCACACTGAAGCTTTCTTT. Translation: CASSAGQGAHTEAFF. The V and J genes are TRBV7-9 and TRBJ1-1, with TRBD1 identical over 12 bases. The CDR3 consists of 15 residues. V dropped 5 bases and J dropped 3; count of bases not matched to a gene: 4. CDR1 and CDR2 from the germline V gene are SEHNR and FQNEAQ (reference sequence).

The V and J genes are TRBV6-1 and TRBJ1-1, with D uncertain. Germline CDR1 reads MNHNS; CDR2 reads SASEGT. Trimming cost V 3 bases and J 5 bases, with 7 bases left between them. CDR3 size: 12 residues. The CDR3 here is CASSDRITEAFF. The CDR3 DNA sequence: TGTGCCAGCAGTGACAGGATTACTGAAGCTTTCTTT.

The chain carries TRBV11-2 and TRBJ1-2, with 7 bases fitting TRBD1. The CDR3 extends over 14 amino acids. Looked up from germline, CDR1 is SGHAT and CDR2 is FQNNGV. Trimming took 6 bases from V and 4 from J; bases not matched to a gene: 8. The CDR3 DNA follows: TGTGCCAGCAGTCGACCGACAGGGATCTATGGCTACACCTTC. Translating it yields CASSRPTGIYGYTF.

The V and J genes are TRBV21-1 and TRBJ1-2; no DNA check was done on the table's D call, TRBD1. TRBV21-1 is a listed pseudogene. The length of the CDR3 is 17 residues. The chain's CDR3 is CASSKHPRVSCIYGYTF. The CDR3 DNA reads as TGTGCCAGCAGCAAACACCCCAGGGTGAGTTGTATCTATGGCTACACCTTC.

The chain recombines TRBV29-1 with TRBJ2-3, with 7 bases lining up with TRBD1. The CDR3 runs to 14 residues. Trimming at V came to 0 bases and at J to 4 bases, leaving 4 bases not matched to a gene. Germline V gene data show CDR1 as SQVTM and CDR2 as ANQGSEA. The CDR3 sequence is CSVEEGQGADTQYF. In DNA, the CDR3 is TGCAGCGTTGAAGAGGGGCAGGGGGCAGATACGCAGTATTTT.

This sequence joins TRBV28 and TRBJ1-4; 12 nucleotides agree with TRBD1. Germline V CDR1 and CDR2: MDHEN, SYDVKM. This CDR3 region has 18 residues. V was clipped by 6 bases and J by 0 bases; unmatched bases: 8. The CDR3 protein is CASSPGTGGLATNEKLFF. The CDR3 bases are TGTGCCAGCAGCCCCGGGACAGGGGGCCTTGCAACTAATGAAAAACTGTTTTTT.

This clone was detected a few times. The V gene is TRBV27, the J gene TRBJ2-7, with 9 bases identical to TRBD1. The CDR3 is 14 residues long. Germline V CDR1 and CDR2: MNHEY, SMNVEV (reference sequence). J was trimmed by 5 bases and V by 5 bases; bases with no gene match: 7. The CDR3 here is CASSMGQGGNEQYF. The DNA of the CDR3 is TGTGCCAGCAGTATGGGACAGGGTGGGAACGAGCAGTACTTC.

This clone was recorded only once. This sequence joins TRBV5-1 and TRBJ2-5; maybe TRBD2 (5 bases). The V end lost 5 bases, the J end lost 2 bases, and 13 bases lay between the germline ends. CDR3 size: 14 residues. Germline CDR1 SGHRS, CDR2 YFSETQ. The CDR3 loop reads CASSRQAEQETQYF. For the CDR3, the DNA is TGCGCCAGCAGTCGACAAGCGGAACAAGAGACCCAGTACTTC.

The V call is TRBV7-8, the J call TRBJ1-6; 7 nucleotides agree with TRBD1. This CDR3 is built from 13 residues. The germline V gene has CDR1 SGHVS and CDR2 FQNEAQ. The J segment lost 14 bases and the V segment lost 1 base, leaving 5 bases of the junction unmatched. Written as DNA, the CDR3 is TGTGCCAGCAGCTTAGAGACAGGGACCGCCCTCCACTTT. Residues: CASSLETGTALHF. Complete variable domain (other parts from reference TRBV7-8 and TRBJ1-6): GAGVSQSPRYKVAKRGQDVALRCDPISGHVSLFWYQQALGQGPEFLTYFQNEAQLDKSGLPSDRFFAERPEGSVSTLKIQRTQQEDSAVYLCASSLETGTALHFGNGTRLTVT.

This chain joins TRBV27 and TRBJ1-6, with D possibly TRBD1 on 6 matching bases. Germline V gene lookup returns CDR1 MNHEY and CDR2 SMNVEV (reference sequence). This CDR3 is built from 16 residues. Trimming left V 7 bases short and J 0 bases short, with 13 bases between. CDR3 DNA sequence: TGTGCCAGCACACTCACAGGGAGCTCCTATAATTCACCCCTCCACTTT. Translated: CASTLTGSSYNSPLHF.

The chain joins TRBV5-1 to TRBJ2-2, with 9 bases that match TRBD1. Germline V gene lookup returns CDR1 SGHRS and CDR2 YFSETQ. CDR3 size: 16 residues. J gave up 4 bases and V 4 bases, and 8 bases lay outside the gene matches. In DNA form, the CDR3 reads TGCGCCAGCAGCACACCGGGACAGGGCGGCACCGGGGAGCTGTTTTTT. Translating it yields CASSTPGQGGTGELFF.

The V gene is TRBV4-2, the J gene TRBJ2-3; 11 bases are a match to TRBD2. The CDR3 is 18 residues long. Germline loops: CDR1 LGHNA, CDR2 YNFKEQ. Unmatched junction bases numbered 8, after V lost 1 base and J lost 2 bases. CDR3 DNA sequence: TGTGCCAGCAGCCAAGTTACAACTAGCGGGAGCCTCACAGATACGCAGTATTTT. Its translation is CASSQVTTSGSLTDTQYF.

Only one count was recorded for this clone. The CDR3 is CASSRHGVRETQYF. CDR3 DNA: TGTGCCAGCAGCCGCCACGGGGTCCGGGAGACCCAGTACTTC. This chain connects TRBV6-2 or TRBV6-3 to TRBJ2-5, with D perhaps TRBD2 (5 bases). Germline-derived CDR1 and CDR2 are MNHEY and SVGEGT. This CDR3 region has 14 residues. Deletions cut 6 bases from V and 5 bases from J, with 16 bases between.

The rearrangement joins TRBV19 to TRBJ1-4, with 10 nucleotides matching TRBD1. There are 15 residues in the CDR3. Losses at the gene ends were 4 bases for V and 7 bases for J; bases not matched to a gene: 6. The germline CDR1 and CDR2 sequences are LNHDA and SQIVND (reference sequence). CDR3 residues: CASSTRQGAGEKLFF. CDR3 sequence (DNA): TGTGCCAGTAGTACTCGACAGGGGGCAGGTGAAAAACTGTTTTTT. The full variable domain, with the rest looked up from reference TRBV19 and TRBJ1-4, is DGGITQSPKYLFRKEGQNVTLSCEQNLNHDAMYWYRQDPGQGLRLIYYSQIVNDFQKGDIAEGYSVSREKKESFPLTVTSAQKNPTAFYLCASSTRQGAGEKLFFGSGTQLSVL.

This clone has ten or more counts. The chain uses TRBV24-1 and TRBJ1-5; D is unresolved. V was trimmed by 7 bases and J by 2 bases, leaving 20 bases between them. This CDR3 region has 17 residues. In germline, CDR1 is KGHDR, CDR2 SFDVKD. The CDR3, as DNA: TGTGCCACCAGGACCGATAGAGTCGGGGTATGCAATCAGCCCCAGCATTTT. It is translated as CATRTDRVGVCNQPQHF.